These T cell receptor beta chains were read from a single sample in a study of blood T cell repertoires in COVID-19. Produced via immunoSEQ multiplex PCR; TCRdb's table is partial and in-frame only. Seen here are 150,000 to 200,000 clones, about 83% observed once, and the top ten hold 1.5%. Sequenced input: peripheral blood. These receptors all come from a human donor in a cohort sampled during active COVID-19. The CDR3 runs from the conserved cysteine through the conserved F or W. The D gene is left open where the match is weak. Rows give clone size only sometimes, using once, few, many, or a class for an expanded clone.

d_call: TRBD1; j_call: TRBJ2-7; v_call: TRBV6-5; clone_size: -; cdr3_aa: CASSRQGAVYYEQYF; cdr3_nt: TGTGCCAGCAGTAGACAGGGGGCCGTTTACTACGAGCAGTACTTC
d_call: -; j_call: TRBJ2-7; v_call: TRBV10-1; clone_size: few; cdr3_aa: CASSESYRALSYEQYF; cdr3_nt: TGCGCCAGCAGTGAGTCCTACAGGGCCCTATCCTACGAGCAGTACTTC
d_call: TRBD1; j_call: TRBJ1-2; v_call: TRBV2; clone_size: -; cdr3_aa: CASRAEQGAGGYTF; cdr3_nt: TGTGCCAGCAGGGCCGAACAGGGGGCGGGTGGCTACACCTTC
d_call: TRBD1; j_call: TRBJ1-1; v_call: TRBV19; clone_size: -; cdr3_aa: CASSSRADRGRTEAFF; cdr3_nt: TGTGCCAGTAGTAGCCGAGCCGACAGGGGCCGAACTGAAGCTTTCTTT
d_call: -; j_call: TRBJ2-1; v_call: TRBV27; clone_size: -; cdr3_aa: CASSLNRQTYNEQFF; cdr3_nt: TGTGCCAGCAGTTTAAATCGACAGACATACAATGAGCAGTTCTTC
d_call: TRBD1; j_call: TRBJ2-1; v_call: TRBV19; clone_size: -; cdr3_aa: CASSPDRGNEQFF; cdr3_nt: TGTGCCAGTAGTCCCGACAGGGGGAATGAGCAGTTCTTC
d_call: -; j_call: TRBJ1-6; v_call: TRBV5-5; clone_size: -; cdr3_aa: CASSPYRDGSPLHF; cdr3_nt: TGTGCCAGCAGCCCCTACAGGGATGGGTCACCCCTCCACTTT
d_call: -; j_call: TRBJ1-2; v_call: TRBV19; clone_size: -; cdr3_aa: CASSTGGGRANYGYTF; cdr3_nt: TGTGCCAGTAGTACGGGCGGGGGTCGCGCTAACTATGGCTACACCTTC
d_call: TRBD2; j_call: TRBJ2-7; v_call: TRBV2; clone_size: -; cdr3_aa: CASSESSGVVYGQYF; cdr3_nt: TGTGCCAGCAGTGAATCTAGCGGGGTCGTCTACGGGCAGTACTTC
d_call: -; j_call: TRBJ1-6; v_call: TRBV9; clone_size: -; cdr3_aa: CASSVGGRDSGNSPLHF; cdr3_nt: TGTGCCAGCAGCGTAGGAGGTAGGGACTCGGGTAATTCACCCCTCCACTTT
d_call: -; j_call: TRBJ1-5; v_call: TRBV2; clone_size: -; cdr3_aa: CASSNRDKDVRPQHF; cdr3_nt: TGTGCCAGCAGCAACCGGGACAAGGACGTAAGGCCCCAGCATTTT
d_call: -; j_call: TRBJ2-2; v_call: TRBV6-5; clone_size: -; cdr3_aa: CASSYSIQTTGELFF; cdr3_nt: TGTGCCAGCAGTTACTCGATACAGACCACCGGGGAGCTGTTTTTT
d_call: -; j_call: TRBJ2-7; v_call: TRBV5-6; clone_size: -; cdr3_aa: CASSLKPDEQYF; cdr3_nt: TGTGCCAGCAGCTTGAAGCCGGACGAGCAGTACTTC
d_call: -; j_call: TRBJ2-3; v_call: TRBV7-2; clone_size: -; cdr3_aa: CASRSTDTQYF; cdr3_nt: TGTGCCAGCAGATCGACAGATACGCAGTATTTT
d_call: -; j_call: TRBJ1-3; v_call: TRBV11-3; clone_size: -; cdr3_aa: CASSPREEDTIYF; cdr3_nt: TGTGCCAGCAGCCCACGGGAGGAAGACACCATATATTTT
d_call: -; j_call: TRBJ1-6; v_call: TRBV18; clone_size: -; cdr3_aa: CASSLIDNSPLHF; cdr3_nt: TGTGCCAGCTCACTCATAGATAATTCACCCCTCCACTTT
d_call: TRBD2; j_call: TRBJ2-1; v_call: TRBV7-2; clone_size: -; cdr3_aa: CASSLLAGGFVEQFF; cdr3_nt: TGTGCCAGCAGCCTTCTAGCGGGGGGGTTCGTTGAGCAGTTCTTC
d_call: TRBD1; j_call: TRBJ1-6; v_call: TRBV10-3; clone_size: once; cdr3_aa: CATPTGKNSPLHF; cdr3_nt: TGTGCCACCCCGACAGGGAAGAATTCACCCCTCCACTTT
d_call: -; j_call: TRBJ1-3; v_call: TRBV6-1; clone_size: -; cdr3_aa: CASSEAQRSSGNTIYF; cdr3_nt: TGTGCCAGCAGTGAAGCGCAAAGGAGCTCTGGAAACACCATATATTTT
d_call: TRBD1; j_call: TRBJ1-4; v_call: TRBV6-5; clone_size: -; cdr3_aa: CASRQGAATNEKLFF; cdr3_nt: TGTGCCAGCAGACAGGGGGCCGCAACTAATGAAAAACTGTTTTTT
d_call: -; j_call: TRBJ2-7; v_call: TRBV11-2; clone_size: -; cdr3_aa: CASSLQTGPYEQYF; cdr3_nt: TGTGCCAGCAGCTTACAGACAGGCCCCTACGAGCAGTACTTC
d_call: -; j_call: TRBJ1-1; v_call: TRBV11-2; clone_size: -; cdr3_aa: CASSFDLRVQNTEAFF; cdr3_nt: TGTGCCAGCAGCTTTGATTTGAGGGTCCAGAACACTGAAGCTTTCTTT
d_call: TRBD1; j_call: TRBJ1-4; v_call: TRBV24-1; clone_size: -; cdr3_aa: CATSEATGTNEKLFF; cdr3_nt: TGTGCCACCAGTGAGGCGACAGGGACTAATGAAAAACTGTTTTTT
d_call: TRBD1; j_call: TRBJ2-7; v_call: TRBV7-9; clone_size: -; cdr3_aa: CATSGTGGKKQYF; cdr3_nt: TGTGCCACGTCCGGGACAGGGGGAAAAAAGCAGTACTTC
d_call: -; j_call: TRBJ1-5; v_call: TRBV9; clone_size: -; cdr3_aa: CASSVGGSNQPQHF; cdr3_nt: TGTGCCAGCAGCGTAGGCGGTAGCAATCAGCCCCAGCATTTT
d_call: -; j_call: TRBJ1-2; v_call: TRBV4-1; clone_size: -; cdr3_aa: CASSRDQGNYGYTF; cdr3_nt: TGCGCCAGCAGCCGGGACCAGGGGAACTATGGCTACACCTTC
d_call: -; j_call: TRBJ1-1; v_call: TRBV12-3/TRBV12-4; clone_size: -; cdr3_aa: CASSKDSNTEAFF; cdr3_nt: TGTGCCAGCAGTAAAGACAGCAACACTGAAGCTTTCTTT
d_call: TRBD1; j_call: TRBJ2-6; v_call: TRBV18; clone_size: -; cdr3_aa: CASSPPDETGLLSGANVLTF; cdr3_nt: TGTGCCAGCTCACCACCGGATGAGACAGGGCTTCTCTCTGGGGCCAACGTCCTGACTTTC
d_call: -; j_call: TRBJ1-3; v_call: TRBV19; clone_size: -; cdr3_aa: CASSIIRFSGNTIYF; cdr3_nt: TGTGCCAGTAGTATTATCCGGTTCTCTGGAAACACCATATATTTT
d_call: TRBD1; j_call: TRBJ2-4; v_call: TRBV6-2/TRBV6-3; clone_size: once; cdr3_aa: CASSYPPTGGGDIQYF; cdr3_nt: TGTGCCAGCAGTTACCCCCCGACAGGGGGCGGGGACATTCAGTACTTC
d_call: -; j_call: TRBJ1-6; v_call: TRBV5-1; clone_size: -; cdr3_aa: CASSLTGPNSPLHF; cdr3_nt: TGCGCCAGCAGCTTGACAGGGCCTAATTCACCCCTCCACTTT
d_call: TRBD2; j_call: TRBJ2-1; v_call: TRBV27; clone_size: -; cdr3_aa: CASRGGTSGRVYEQFF; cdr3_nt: TGTGCCAGCAGGGGAGGGACTAGCGGGAGAGTATATGAGCAGTTCTTC
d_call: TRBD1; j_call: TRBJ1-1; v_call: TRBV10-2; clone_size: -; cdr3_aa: CASSGGQGLNTEAFF; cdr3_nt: TGCGCCAGCAGTGGCGGACAGGGTCTGAACACTGAAGCTTTCTTT
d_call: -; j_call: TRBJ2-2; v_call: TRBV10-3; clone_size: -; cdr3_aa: CAISEQVTGELFF; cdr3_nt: TGTGCCATCAGTGAGCAGGTTACCGGAGAGCTGTTTTTT
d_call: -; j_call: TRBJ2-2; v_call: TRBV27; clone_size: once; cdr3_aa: CAISGSANTGELFF; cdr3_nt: TGTGCCATCTCAGGGTCTGCGAACACCGGGGAGCTGTTTTTT
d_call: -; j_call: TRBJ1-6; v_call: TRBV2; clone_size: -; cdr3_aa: CASSEVGPGSYNSPLHF; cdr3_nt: TGTGCCAGCAGTGAAGTAGGGCCGGGGAGCTATAATTCACCCCTCCACTTT
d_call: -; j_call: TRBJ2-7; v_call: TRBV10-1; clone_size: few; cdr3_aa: CATRAGPGTYEQYF; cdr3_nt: TGCGCCACCAGGGCGGGTCCTGGAACCTACGAGCAGTACTTC
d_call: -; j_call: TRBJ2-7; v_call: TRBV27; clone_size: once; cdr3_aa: CASSLGRGDGQYF; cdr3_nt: TGTGCCAGCAGTTTAGGCAGGGGTGATGGGCAGTACTTC
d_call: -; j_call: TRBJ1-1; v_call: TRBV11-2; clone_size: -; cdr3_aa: CASSLVAGVGSEAFF; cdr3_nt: TGTGCCAGCAGCTTAGTTGCGGGGGTAGGGTCTGAAGCTTTCTTT
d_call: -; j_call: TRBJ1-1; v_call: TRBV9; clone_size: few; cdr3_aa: CASSVTAVNTEAFF; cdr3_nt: TGTGCCAGCAGCGTAACGGCGGTGAACACTGAAGCTTTCTTT
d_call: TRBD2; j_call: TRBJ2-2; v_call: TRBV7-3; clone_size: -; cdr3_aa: CASSRGGSEELFF; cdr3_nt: TGTGCCAGCAGCCGTGGCGGGAGTGAGGAGCTGTTTTTT
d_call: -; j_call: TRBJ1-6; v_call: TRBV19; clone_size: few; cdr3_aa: CASSNRQELSNSPLHF; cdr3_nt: TGTGCCAGTAGTAATAGACAGGAGCTGTCTAATTCACCCCTCCACTTT
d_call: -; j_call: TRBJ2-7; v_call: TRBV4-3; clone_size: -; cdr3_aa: CASSQDPGPYEQYF; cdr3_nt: TGCGCCAGCAGCCAAGATCCAGGTCCCTACGAGCAGTACTTC